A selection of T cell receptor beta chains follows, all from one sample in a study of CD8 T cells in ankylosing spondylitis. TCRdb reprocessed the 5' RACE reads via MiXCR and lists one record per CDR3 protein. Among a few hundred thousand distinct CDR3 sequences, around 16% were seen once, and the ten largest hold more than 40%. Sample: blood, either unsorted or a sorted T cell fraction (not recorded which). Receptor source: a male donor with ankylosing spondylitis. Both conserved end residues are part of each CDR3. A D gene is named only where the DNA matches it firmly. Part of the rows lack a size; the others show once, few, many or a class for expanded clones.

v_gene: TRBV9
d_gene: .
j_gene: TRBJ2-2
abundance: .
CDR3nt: TGTGCCAGCAGCCCCAAAGGATGGCTCACAGCCGCTGGTACCGGGGAGCTGTTTTTT
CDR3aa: CASSPKGWLTAAGTGELFF

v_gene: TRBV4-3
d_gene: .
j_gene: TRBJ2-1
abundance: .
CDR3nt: TGCGCCAGCAGCCAAGATCCCAGCTCCTACAATGAGCAGTTCTTC
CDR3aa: CASSQDPSSYNEQFF

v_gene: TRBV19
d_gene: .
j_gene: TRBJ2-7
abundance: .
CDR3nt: TGTGCCAGTAGTATGCTAGCGTGGAGCGAGCAGTACTTC
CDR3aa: CASSMLAWSEQYF

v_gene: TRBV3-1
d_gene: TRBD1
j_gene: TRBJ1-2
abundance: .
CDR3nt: TGTGCCAGCAGCCAAGAATTGGACAGGACAGACTATGGCTACACCTTC
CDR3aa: CASSQELDRTDYGYTF

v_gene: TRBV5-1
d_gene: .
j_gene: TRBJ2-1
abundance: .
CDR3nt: TGCGCCAGCAGCATGACAGGTAGCTCCTACAATGAGCAGTTCTTC
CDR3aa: CASSMTGSSYNEQFF

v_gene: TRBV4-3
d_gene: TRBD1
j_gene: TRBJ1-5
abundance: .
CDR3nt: TGCGCCAGCAGCCAAGATTGGACAGGGGATCAGCCCCAGCATTTT
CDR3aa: CASSQDWTGDQPQHF

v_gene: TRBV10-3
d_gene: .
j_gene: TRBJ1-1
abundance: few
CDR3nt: TGTGCCATCAGCCCAACATCAACAGGGAACACTGAAGCTTTCTTT
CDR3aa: CAISPTSTGNTEAFF

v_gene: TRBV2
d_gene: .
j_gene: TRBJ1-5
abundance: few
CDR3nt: TGTGCCAGCAGTGCGGGCAGCGACGGCCAGACCATTGATCAGCCCCAGCATTTT
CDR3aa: CASSAGSDGQTIDQPQHF

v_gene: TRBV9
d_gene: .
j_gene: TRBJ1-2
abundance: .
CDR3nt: TGTGCCAGCAGCCCCACCGCCGGGACCCCACCGGCCTATGGCTACACCTTC
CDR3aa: CASSPTAGTPPAYGYTF

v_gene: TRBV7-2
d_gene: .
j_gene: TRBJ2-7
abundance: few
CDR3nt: TGTGCCAGCAGAATACCTGGGGACTCCTACGAGCAGTACTTC
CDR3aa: CASRIPGDSYEQYF

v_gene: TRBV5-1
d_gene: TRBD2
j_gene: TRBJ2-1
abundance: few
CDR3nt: TGCGCCAGCAGCTTGGGGCTAGCGGGGGGGCCGACCAATGAGCAGTTCTTC
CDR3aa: CASSLGLAGGPTNEQFF

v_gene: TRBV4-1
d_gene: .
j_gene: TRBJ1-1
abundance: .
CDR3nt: TGCGCCAGCAGCCAAGATCGATGGGGAAGCACTGAAGCTTTCTTT
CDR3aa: CASSQDRWGSTEAFF

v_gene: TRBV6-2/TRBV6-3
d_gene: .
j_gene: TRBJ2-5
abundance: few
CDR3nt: TGTGCCAGCAGACCCGGACCTCCCCCAGAGACCCAGTACTTC
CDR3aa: CASRPGPPPETQYF

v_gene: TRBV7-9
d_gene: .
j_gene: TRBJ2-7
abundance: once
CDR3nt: TGTGCCAGCAGCAATATTAGCGCGCCCTACGAGCAGTACTTC
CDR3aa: CASSNISAPYEQYF

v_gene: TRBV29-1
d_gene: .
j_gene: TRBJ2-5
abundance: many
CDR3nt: TGCAGCGTCCGCCAGTCGGGAGAGACCCAGTACTTC
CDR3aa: CSVRQSGETQYF

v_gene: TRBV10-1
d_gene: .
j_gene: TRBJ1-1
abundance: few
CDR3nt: TGCGCCAGCAGTAACAGCGCCGACCCGGATGAAGCTTTCTTT
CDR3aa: CASSNSADPDEAFF

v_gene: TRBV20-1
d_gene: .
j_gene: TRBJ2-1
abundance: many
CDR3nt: TGCAGTGCTAGAGGGTGGATCATCGAGGGATATGAGCAGTTCTTC
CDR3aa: CSARGWIIEGYEQFF

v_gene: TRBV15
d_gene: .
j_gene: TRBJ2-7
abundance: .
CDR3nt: TGTGCCACCAGCCCCCCGATGGGGCTAGACCGCCACGAGCAGTACTTC
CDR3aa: CATSPPMGLDRHEQYF

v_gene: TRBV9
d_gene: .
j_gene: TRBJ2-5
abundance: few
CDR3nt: TGTGCCAGCAGTGCAGGGTCGCAAGAGACCCAGTACTTC
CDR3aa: CASSAGSQETQYF

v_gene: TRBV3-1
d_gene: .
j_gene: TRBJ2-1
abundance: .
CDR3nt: TGTGCCAGCAGCCAAGGGGCTAGCCTTTATGAGCAGTTCTTC
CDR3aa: CASSQGASLYEQFF

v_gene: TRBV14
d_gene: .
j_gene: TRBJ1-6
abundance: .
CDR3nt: TGTGCCAGCAGCCCGGGACGGCCAGAGGTAGCTTATTCACCCCTCCACTTT
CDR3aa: CASSPGRPEVAYSPLHF

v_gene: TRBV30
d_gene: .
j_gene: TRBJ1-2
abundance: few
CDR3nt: TGTGCCTGGAGTTTGGTGGGGTTGGTCTATGGCTACACCTTC
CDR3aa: CAWSLVGLVYGYTF

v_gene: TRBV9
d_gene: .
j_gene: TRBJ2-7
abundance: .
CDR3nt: TGTGCCAGCAGCTCCAATGGGTACGAGCAGTACTTC
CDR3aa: CASSSNGYEQYF

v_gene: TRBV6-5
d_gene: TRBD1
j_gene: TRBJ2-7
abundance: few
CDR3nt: TGTGCCAGCAGTTACCCGACAGGGGTAAGGAACGAGCAGTACTTC
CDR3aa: CASSYPTGVRNEQYF

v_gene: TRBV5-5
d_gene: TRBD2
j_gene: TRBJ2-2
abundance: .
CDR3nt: TGTGCCAGCAGTGCTCGGACTAGCGGGGAGATAGTTACCGGGGAGCTGTTTTTT
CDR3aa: CASSARTSGEIVTGELFF

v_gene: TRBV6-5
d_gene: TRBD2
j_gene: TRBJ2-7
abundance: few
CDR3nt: TGTGCCAGCAGTTACTCGAGCGGGGGTCCCTACGAGCAGTACTTC
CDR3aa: CASSYSSGGPYEQYF

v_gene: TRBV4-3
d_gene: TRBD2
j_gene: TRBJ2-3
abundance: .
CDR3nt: TGCGCCAGCAGCCATCTACTAGCGGGAGTGACAGATACGCAGTATTTT
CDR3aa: CASSHLLAGVTDTQYF

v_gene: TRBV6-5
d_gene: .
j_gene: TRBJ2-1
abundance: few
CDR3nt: TGTGCCAGCAGTTACTCGGATATGAATGAGCAGTTCTTC
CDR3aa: CASSYSDMNEQFF

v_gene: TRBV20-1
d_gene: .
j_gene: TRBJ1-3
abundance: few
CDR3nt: TGCAGTGCTAGAGATCTGGAGTCCCCCGAAAACACCATATATTTT
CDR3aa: CSARDLESPENTIYF

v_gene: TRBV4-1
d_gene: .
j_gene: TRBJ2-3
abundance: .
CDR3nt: TGCGCCAGCAGCCAAGAATTTTGGCAGGCCACAGATACGCAGTATTTT
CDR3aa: CASSQEFWQATDTQYF

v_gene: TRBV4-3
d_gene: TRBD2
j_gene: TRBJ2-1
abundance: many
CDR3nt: TGCGCCAGCAGCCCCGGACTAGCGACATACAATGACTTTCAGTTCTTC
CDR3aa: CASSPGLATYNDFQFF

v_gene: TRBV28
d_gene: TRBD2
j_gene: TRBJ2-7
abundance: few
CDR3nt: TGTGCCAGCAGTACCCGGACTAGCGGGTTACCCTACGAGCAGTACTTC
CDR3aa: CASSTRTSGLPYEQYF

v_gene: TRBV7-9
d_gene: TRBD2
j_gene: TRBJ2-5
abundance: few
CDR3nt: TGTGCCAGCAGCTTCCCTAGCGGGAGCTCAGAGACCCAGTACTTC
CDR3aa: CASSFPSGSSETQYF

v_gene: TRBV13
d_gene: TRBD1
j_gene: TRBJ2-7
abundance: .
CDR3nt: TGTGCCAGCAGCTTAGGCCTCGGGACAGGGGCCTACGAGCAGTACTTC
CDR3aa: CASSLGLGTGAYEQYF

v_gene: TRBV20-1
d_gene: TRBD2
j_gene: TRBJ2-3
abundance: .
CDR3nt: TGCAGTGCTAGACCACCCGGGAAGACTAGCGGGGGGCTAGATACGCAGTATTTT
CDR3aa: CSARPPGKTSGGLDTQYF

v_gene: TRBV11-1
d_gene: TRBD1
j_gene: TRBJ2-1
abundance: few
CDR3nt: TGTGCCAGCAGCACCACCGGGACAGGGGATGGATCCAGCTCCTACAATGAGCAGTTCTTC
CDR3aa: CASSTTGTGDGSSSYNEQFF

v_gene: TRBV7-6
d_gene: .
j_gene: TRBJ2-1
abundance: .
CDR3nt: TGTGCCAGCAGCTTGTCACTGGTAGCGTTCGATGAGCAGTTCTTC
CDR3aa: CASSLSLVAFDEQFF

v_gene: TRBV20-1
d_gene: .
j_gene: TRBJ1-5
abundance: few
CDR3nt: TGCAGTGCTAGAGGGGGCGGGCCCTCGTATAGCAATCAGCCCCAGCATTTT
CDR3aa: CSARGGGPSYSNQPQHF

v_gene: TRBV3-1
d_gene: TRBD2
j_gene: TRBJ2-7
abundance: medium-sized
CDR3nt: TGTGCCAGCAGCCAAGATCGGGACTACTACGAGCAGTACTTC
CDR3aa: CASSQDRDYYEQYF

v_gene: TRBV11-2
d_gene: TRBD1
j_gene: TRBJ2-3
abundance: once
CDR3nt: TGTGCCAGCAGCCCCAGGGGGAGCGCAGATACGCAGTATTTT
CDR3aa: CASSPRGSADTQYF

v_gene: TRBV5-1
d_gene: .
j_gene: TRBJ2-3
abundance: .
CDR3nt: TGCGCCAGCAGCTTGAACTCAGCGGGCACAGATACGCAGTATTTT
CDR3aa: CASSLNSAGTDTQYF

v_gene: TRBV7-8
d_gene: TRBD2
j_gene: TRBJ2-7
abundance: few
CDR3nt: TGTGCCAGCAAGTCGGAGCGGGAGAGTTTTAGGATTCCTGCCTACGAGCAGTACTTC
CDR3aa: CASKSERESFRIPAYEQYF

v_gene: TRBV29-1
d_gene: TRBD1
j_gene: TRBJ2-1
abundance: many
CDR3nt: TGCAGCGTTGATTCGACAGGGTGGGATGAGCAGTTCTTC
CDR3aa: CSVDSTGWDEQFF

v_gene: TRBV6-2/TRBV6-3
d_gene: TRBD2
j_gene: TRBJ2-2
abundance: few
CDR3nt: TGTGCCAGCAGTTCCTTGACTAGCGGGAGGACCGACACCGGGGAGCTGTTTTTT
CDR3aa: CASSSLTSGRTDTGELFF

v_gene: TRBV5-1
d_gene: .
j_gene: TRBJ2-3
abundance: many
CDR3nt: TGCGCCAGCAGCTTGGAGACAGACCGCACAGATACGCAGTATTTT
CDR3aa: CASSLETDRTDTQYF

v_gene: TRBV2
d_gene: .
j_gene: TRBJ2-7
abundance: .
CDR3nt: TGTGCCAGCAGGGGCTGGGATTTCGACGAGCAGTACTTC
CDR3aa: CASRGWDFDEQYF

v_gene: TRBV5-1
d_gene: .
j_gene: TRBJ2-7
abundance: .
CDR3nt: TGCGCCAGCAGCTTGGGAGCGGGCCACGAGCAGTACTTC
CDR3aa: CASSLGAGHEQYF

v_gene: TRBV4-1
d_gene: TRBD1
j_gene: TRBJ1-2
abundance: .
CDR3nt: TGCGCCAGCAGCCAAGTACAGGGGGAGAACTATGGCTACACCTTC
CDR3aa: CASSQVQGENYGYTF

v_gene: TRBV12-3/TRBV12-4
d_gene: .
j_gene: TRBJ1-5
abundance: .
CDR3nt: TGTGCCAGCAAAAAGGACACCGATCTCAATCAGCCCCAGCATTTT
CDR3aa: CASKKDTDLNQPQHF

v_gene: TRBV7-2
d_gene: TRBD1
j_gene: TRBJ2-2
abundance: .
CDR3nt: TGTGCCAGCAGCTCGGTACCGGGACAGGGGGCCGCCGGGGAGCTGTTTTTT
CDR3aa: CASSSVPGQGAAGELFF

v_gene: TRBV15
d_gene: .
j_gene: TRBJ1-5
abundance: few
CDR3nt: TGTGCCACCAGCAGACAGGGCTGGGGCAATCAGCCCCAGCATTTT
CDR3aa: CATSRQGWGNQPQHF

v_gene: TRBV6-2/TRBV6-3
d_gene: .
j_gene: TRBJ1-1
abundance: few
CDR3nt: TGTGCCAGCAACCAGAGACCGGACACTGAAGCTTTCTTT
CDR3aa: CASNQRPDTEAFF

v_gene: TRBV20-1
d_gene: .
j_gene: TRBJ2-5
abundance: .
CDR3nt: TGCAGTGCTAGGGGCCTGCGAGAGACCCAGTACTTC
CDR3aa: CSARGLRETQYF

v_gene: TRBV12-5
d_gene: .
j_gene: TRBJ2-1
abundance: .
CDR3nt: TGTGCTAGTGGTTTGCCCTACGGAGAGCAGTTCTTC
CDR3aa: CASGLPYGEQFF